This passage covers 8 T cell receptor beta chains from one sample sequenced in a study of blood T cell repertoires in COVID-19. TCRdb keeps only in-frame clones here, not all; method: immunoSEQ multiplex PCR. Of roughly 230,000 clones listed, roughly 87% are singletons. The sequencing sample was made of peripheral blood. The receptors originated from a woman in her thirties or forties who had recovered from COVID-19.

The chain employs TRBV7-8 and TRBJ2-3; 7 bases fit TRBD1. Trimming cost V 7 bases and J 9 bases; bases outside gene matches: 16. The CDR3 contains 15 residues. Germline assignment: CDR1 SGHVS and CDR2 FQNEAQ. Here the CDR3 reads CASTTYGGTGATQYF. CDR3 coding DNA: TGTGCCAGCACCACGTATGGCGGTACAGGGGCCACGCAGTATTTT.

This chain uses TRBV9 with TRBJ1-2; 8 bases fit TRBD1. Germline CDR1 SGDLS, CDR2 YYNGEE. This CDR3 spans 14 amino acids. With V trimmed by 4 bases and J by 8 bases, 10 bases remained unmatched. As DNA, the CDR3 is TGTGCCAGCAGCATCCACGCAGGGGGCGAGGGCTACACCTTC. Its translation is CASSIHAGGEGYTF.

CDR3 amino acids: CASSQDIVPDYGYTF. The CDR3 DNA reads TGCGCCAGCAGCCAAGATATCGTCCCGGACTATGGCTACACCTTC. The V gene is TRBV4-3, the J gene TRBJ1-2; D is unresolved. The CDR3 is made up of 15 amino acids. Trimming removed 0 bases at V and 3 bases at J, with 11 bases between. Germline loops: CDR1 LGHNA, CDR2 YSLEER.

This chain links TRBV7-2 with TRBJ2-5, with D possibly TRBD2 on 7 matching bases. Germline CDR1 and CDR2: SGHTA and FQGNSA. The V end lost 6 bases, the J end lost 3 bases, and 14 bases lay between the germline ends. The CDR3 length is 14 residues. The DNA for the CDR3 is TGTGCCAGCAGGGGAGGGACACACGAAGAGACCCAGTACTTC. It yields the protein CASRGGTHEETQYF.

CDR3 nucleotide sequence: TGTGCCAGCCAGGGTTTCGTGAACACTGAAGCTTTCTTT. Its translation is CASQGFVNTEAFF. The chain combines TRBV27 with TRBJ1-1; D is perhaps TRBD1 (5 bases). CDR3 length: 13 amino acids. Per germline, CDR1 MNHEY and CDR2 SMNVEV (reference sequence). V was trimmed by 8 bases and J by 0 bases, leaving 10 bases between them.

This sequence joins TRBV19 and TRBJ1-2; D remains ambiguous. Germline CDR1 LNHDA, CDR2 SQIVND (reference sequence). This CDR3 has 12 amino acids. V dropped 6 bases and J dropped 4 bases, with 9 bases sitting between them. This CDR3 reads CASRTGTYGYTF. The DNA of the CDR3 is TGTGCCAGTAGGACGGGAACCTATGGCTACACCTTC. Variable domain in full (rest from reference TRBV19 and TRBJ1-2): DGGITQSPKYLFRKEGQNVTLSCEQNLNHDAMYWYRQDPGQGLRLIYYSQIVNDFQKGDIAEGYSVSREKKESFPLTVTSAQKNPTAFYLCASRTGTYGYTFGSGTRLTVV.

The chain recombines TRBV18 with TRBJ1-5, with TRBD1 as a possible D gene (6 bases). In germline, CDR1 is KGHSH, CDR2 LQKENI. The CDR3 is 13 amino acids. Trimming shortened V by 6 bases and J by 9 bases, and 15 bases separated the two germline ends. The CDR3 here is CASSLTDSRPQHF. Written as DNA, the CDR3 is TGTGCCAGCTCTCTAACGGACAGTCGGCCCCAGCATTTT.

The CDR3 bases are TGCGCCACTCTGATTCAGGGGGCGAGCACCGGGGAGCTGTTTTTT. Its protein product is CATLIQGASTGELFF. V is TRBV4-1 and J is TRBJ2-2; 8 bases match TRBD1. Losses at the gene ends were 10 bases for V and 4 bases for J; bases not matched to a gene: 11. The CDR3 length is 15 residues. The germline V gene encodes CDR1 MGHRA and CDR2 YSYEKL.